This T cell receptor (beta chain) derives from a study of shared clonotypes between healthy human individuals. Study-level findings and limits: Depth was large, yet rarefaction showed that sorted-subset sequencing was incomplete. Naive subsets generally had larger estimated richness than memory subsets. The study found lower generation probabilities in non-shared clonotypes than in those shared by all four donors.

Sequenced by immunoSEQ multiplex PCR; TCRdb stores in-frame clones only, minus some. The sample lists about 2.2 million clones, just over 90% occurring once. Notes on this clone: The antigen remains unidentified.

CDR3 length: 14 amino acids. Trimming took off 7 bases at V and 6 bases at J, with 17 bases between the two ends. Germline V gene sequence: CDR1 SGHRS, CDR2 YFSETQ. Naive CD8 cells, CD45RO-negative and positively selected for CCR7, excluded terminally differentiated effector memory CD45RA+ cells. The origin of this receptor is a man aged 18 to 35 in good health. Some clones in this sample may be carry-over from other donors' samples. V is TRBV5-1 and J is TRBJ1-3; no firm D call. Sequenced sample: naive CD8+ T cells from PBMCs. The CDR3 sequence: CASGGPPEQNTIYF. The CDR3 coding sequence is TGCGCCAGCGGCGGGCCGCCAGAACAAAACACCATATATTTT.